The clone carrying this T cell receptor (beta chain) appeared a single time. Its antigen is unidentified. The selected patients with pancreatic ductal adenocarcinoma had surgery but no neoadjuvant therapy. Clones were read by immunoSEQ multiplex PCR, and TCRdb kept only the in-frame ones, dropping some. The sample consists of 25,000 to 35,000 clones, more than 80% of them appearing once. The sample is drawn from a study of T cells in pancreatic ductal adenocarcinoma. Study-wide results and caveats: Mean clonality was around 0.1 in tumors and 0.065 to 0.075 in blood, not significantly different. The resected pancreatic cancer cohort was biased toward the minority with early-stage disease.

This CDR3 region has 11 residues. Trimming at V came to 5 bases and at J to 5 bases, leaving 3 bases not matched to a gene. Germline CDR1 and CDR2: DFQATT and SNEGSKA (reference sequence). The V and J genes are TRBV20-1 and TRBJ2-7; TRBD1 aligns across 7 bases. This receptor was identified in a human donor with pancreatic ductal adenocarcinoma. Sequenced material: PBMCs. The chain's CDR3 is CSARQGDEQYF. In DNA, the CDR3 is TGCAGTGCTCGACAGGGAGACGAGCAGTACTTC.